This is a list of T cell receptor beta chains from one sample in a study of blood T cell repertoires in COVID-19. The protocol was immunoSEQ multiplex PCR, while the TCRdb copy is restricted to in-frame clones and leaves out a portion. The sample yields hundreds of thousands of clones, over 75% seen once. What was sequenced was PBMCs or T cells enriched from blood (not recorded which). These TCRs come from a woman between 40 and 50 years old who had recovered from COVID-19. Both conserved end residues are trimmed from each CDR3. Each record gives: V gene, J gene, CDR3 protein.

TRBV4-3	TRBJ1-1	ASSQLGQGRENTEAF
TRBV30	TRBJ1-2	AHRVTGTNYGYT
TRBV9	TRBJ1-5	ADRVNSSQPQH
TRBV11-2	TRBJ1-5	ASSLADRAGRNQPQH
TRBV19	TRBJ2-1	ASSILGERF
TRBV4-3	TRBJ2-1	ASSQDAGTYNEQF
TRBV6-5	TRBJ1-5	ASDPGLSNQPQH
TRBV12-3/TRBV12-4	TRBJ1-5	ASSGQGNQPQH
TRBV11-2	TRBJ1-5	ASSLVAGWDQPQH
TRBV7-2	TRBJ2-3	ASTPNPIVVDTQY
TRBV18	TRBJ1-4	ASSPDRERREKLF
TRBV3-1/TRBV3-2	TRBJ1-4	ASSPQGTVPNEKLF
TRBV7-2	TRBJ1-1	ASSLAPGGTEAF
TRBV18	TRBJ1-1	ASSPSGARTEAF
TRBV4-3	TRBJ2-7	ASSQDKGVAYEQY
TRBV24-1	TRBJ2-1	ATSDPRTGVSMNQF
TRBV10-3	TRBJ1-5	AISDHQGAGSNQPQH
TRBV2	TRBJ1-1	ASRTTVNTEAF
TRBV3-1/TRBV3-2	TRBJ1-5	ASSRRTGWNQPQH
TRBV6-1	TRBJ1-5	ASSEQGFNQPQH
TRBV2	TRBJ1-5	ASSSGQGNQPQH
TRBV7-2	TRBJ2-2	ASSLWLAGGELF
TRBV29-1	TRBJ1-1	SVDLGVNTEAF
TRBV2	TRBJ1-1	ASGQFMNTEAF
TRBV6-2/TRBV6-3	TRBJ1-4	ASSYGGIEGKLF
TRBV7-2	TRBJ1-5	ASRSGTGNQPQH
TRBV20-1	TRBJ2-1	SACGGTSGGAPHNEQF
TRBV3-1/TRBV3-2	TRBJ1-5	ASSQFGEPQH
TRBV5-1	TRBJ2-7	ASSLDESRGGEQY
TRBV9	TRBJ2-7	ASSPHGYEQY
TRBV10-2	TRBJ1-6	ASSTGQYSPLH
TRBV7-3	TRBJ2-1	ASSFGSGGAIEQF
TRBV4-3	TRBJ1-2	ASSPSAGVNYGYT
TRBV28	TRBJ2-1	ASSPPIAGSSYNEQF
TRBV5-1	TRBJ2-7	ASSLMQTYEQY
TRBV7-2	TRBJ1-5	ASSLWTGGDQPQH
TRBV3-1/TRBV3-2	TRBJ2-1	ASSPPSGGSNEQF
TRBV28	TRBJ1-5	ASSLVTTGGNQPQH
TRBV19	TRBJ1-2	ASSISTGAYGYT
TRBV9	TRBJ2-2	ASSPLGTGIGELF
TRBV6-5	TRBJ2-1	ATLGTGRALNEQF
TRBV19	TRBJ1-2	ASNRQGYGYT
TRBV10-2	TRBJ2-1	ASSAGIYNEQF
TRBV30	TRBJ2-3	AWSSGLAVTDTQY
TRBV3-1/TRBV3-2	TRBJ2-1	ASSPGTGAYNEQF
TRBV7-3	TRBJ2-3	ASSPLASTDTQY
TRBV19	TRBJ2-2	ASRPRGLAGDAGGTGELF
TRBV4-2	TRBJ2-7	ASSQDNRDSPYEQY
TRBV27	TRBJ2-7	ASSTSYEQY
TRBV2	TRBJ2-1	ASSGTGERNEQF
TRBV19	TRBJ2-5	ASSIDLWTGTWETQY
TRBV13	TRBJ1-3	ASSPPGNTIY
TRBV29-1	TRBJ2-1	SVALGTGKF
TRBV13	TRBJ2-1	ASSRPEDYNEQF
TRBV27	TRBJ1-2	ASSPSIQGAKGYT
TRBV5-1	TRBJ2-7	ASSLELAASSYEQY
TRBV10-3	TRBJ2-3	AISDEATQY
TRBV6-5	TRBJ1-1	ASSYLDRGHLEAF
TRBV23-1	TRBJ2-5	ASNLETQY